The clone carrying this T cell receptor beta chain was detected only once. The CDR3 is 22 residues long. Per the germline V gene, CDR1 is SGHDN and CDR2 is FVKESK. V shed 0 bases, J shed 1 base, and the junction held 20 bases outside the gene matches. These data come from a study of human thymus T cells. Resections from corrective heart surgery supplied the thymus tissue. Donor material was obtained from healthy Finnish infants undergoing corrective surgery for congenital heart defects. TCRdb keeps only in-frame clones here, not all; method: immunoSEQ multiplex PCR. The sample contains around 120,000 clones, 90% to 95% of which appear only once.

The J gene is TRBJ2-2, the V gene TRBV14; 7 positions agree with TRBD1. The clonotype was recovered from a boy under two years old with a congenital heart defect but otherwise immunologically healthy. Sequenced sample: thymus tissue. The CDR3 nucleotides are TGTGCCAGCAGCCAAGATCGGTTGACTCACGAACGACAGGGATGGAACACCGGGGAGCTGTTTTTT. Its translation: CASSQDRLTHERQGWNTGELFF.